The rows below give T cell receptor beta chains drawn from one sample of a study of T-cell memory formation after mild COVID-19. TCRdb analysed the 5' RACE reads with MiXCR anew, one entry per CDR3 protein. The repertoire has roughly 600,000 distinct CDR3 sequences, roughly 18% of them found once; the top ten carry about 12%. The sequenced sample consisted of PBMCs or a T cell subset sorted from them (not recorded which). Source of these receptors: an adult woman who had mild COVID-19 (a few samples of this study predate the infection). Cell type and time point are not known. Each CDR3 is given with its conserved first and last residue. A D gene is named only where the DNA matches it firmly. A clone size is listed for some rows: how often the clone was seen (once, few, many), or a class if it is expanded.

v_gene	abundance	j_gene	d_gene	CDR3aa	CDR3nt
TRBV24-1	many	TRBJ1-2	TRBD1	CATSDDRGAIGYTF	TGTGCCACCAGTGACGACAGGGGGGCTATTGGCTACACCTTC
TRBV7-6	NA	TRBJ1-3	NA	CASSLVRTDNRNTIYF	TGTGCCAGCAGCTTAGTAAGGACGGATAACAGAAACACCATATATTTT
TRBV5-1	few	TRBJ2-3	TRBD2	CASSLSSGITDTQYF	TGCGCCAGCAGCTTGTCTAGCGGCATCACAGATACGCAGTATTTT
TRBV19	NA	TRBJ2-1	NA	CASSMGSRSYNEQFF	TGTGCCAGTAGTATGGGGAGCCGCTCCTACAATGAGCAGTTCTTC
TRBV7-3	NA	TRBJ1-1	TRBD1	CASSFQGARTEAFF	TGTGCCAGCAGCTTCCAGGGGGCGCGCACTGAAGCTTTCTTT
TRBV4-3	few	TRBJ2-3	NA	CASSQEEPGTDTQYF	TGCGCCAGCAGCCAAGAGGAGCCAGGCACAGATACGCAGTATTTT
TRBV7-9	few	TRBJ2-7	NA	CASSLHSYEQYF	TGTGCCAGCAGCTTACACAGCTACGAGCAGTACTTC
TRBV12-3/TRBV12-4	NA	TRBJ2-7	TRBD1	CASSSWTGTYEQYF	TGTGCCAGCAGTTCTTGGACAGGAACCTACGAGCAGTACTTC
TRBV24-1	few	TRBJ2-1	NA	CATARGVKQFF	TGTGCCACGGCAAGGGGCGTAAAGCAGTTCTTC
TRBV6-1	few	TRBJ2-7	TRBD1	CASRTGQATYEQYF	TGTGCCAGCAGGACAGGACAGGCGACCTACGAGCAGTACTTC
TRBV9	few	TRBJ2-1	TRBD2	CASSDSGGAIYNEQFF	TGTGCCAGCAGCGATAGCGGGGGGGCTATATACAATGAGCAGTTCTTC
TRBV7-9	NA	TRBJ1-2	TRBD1	CASSPRTGGAEGYTF	TGTGCCAGCAGCCCTCGGACAGGGGGCGCCGAAGGCTACACCTTC
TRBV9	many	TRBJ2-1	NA	CASSLVSGEQFF	TGTGCCAGCAGTCTAGTTAGTGGTGAGCAGTTCTTC
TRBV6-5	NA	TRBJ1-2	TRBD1	CASSYSGQGNGYTF	TGTGCCAGCAGTTACTCTGGACAGGGAAATGGCTACACCTTC
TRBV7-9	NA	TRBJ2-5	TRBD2	CASSLEPGLANRQETQYF	TGTGCCAGCAGCTTAGAACCGGGACTAGCCAACCGCCAAGAGACCCAGTACTTC
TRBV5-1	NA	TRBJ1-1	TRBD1	CASSFIGSGGSEAFF	TGCGCCAGCAGTTTCATTGGGTCAGGGGGCTCTGAAGCTTTCTTT
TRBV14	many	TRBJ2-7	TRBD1	CASSQRQGWEQYF	TGTGCCAGCAGCCAACGACAGGGTTGGGAGCAGTACTTC
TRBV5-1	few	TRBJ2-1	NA	CASSLQAVTYNEQFF	TGCGCCAGCAGCTTACAGGCGGTGACCTACAATGAGCAGTTCTTC
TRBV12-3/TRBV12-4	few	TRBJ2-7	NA	CASSPPRTRVWEQYF	TGTGCCAGCAGTCCTCCCCGGACGCGGGTGTGGGAGCAGTACTTC
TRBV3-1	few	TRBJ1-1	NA	CASSPQGLGTEAFF	TGTGCCAGCAGCCCTCAGGGGTTGGGCACTGAAGCTTTCTTT
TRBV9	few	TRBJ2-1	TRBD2	CASSPTSGGINEQFF	TGTGCCAGCAGCCCGACTAGCGGGGGTATCAATGAGCAGTTCTTC
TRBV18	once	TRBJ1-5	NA	CASSPPGGSNQPQHF	TGTGCCAGCTCACCACCGGGCGGCAGCAATCAGCCCCAGCATTTT
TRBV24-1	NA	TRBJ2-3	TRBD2	CATSEFGELAGTDTQYF	TGTGCCACCAGTGAATTTGGCGAACTAGCGGGCACAGATACGCAGTATTTT
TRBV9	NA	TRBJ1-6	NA	CASSEGSYNSPLHF	TGTGCCAGCAGCGAAGGGAGTTATAATTCACCCCTCCACTTT
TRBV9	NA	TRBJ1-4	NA	CASSVGGGADEKLFF	TGTGCCAGCAGCGTAGGCGGGGGCGCGGATGAAAAACTGTTTTTT
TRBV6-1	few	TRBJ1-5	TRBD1	CASSGQPNSNQPQHF	TGTGCCAGCTCGGGACAGCCAAATAGCAATCAGCCCCAGCATTTT
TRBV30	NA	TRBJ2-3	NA	CAWVGGRTDTQYF	TGTGCCTGGGTAGGGGGGCGAACAGATACGCAGTATTTT
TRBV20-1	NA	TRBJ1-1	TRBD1	CSARKGTGRIAFF	TGCAGTGCTAGAAAAGGGACAGGCCGTATCGCTTTCTTT
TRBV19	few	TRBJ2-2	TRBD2	CASNSRGGAGELFF	TGTGCCAGTAACTCCCGGGGAGGGGCCGGGGAGCTGTTTTTT
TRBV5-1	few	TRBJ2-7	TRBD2	CASSSPGSGSYEQYF	TGCGCCAGCAGCTCCCCGGGTAGCGGGAGCTACGAGCAGTACTTC
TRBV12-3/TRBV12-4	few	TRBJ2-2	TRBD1	CASSAQGFGELFF	TGTGCCAGCAGTGCACAGGGGTTCGGGGAGCTGTTTTTT
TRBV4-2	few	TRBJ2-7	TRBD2	CASSPREAGHEQYF	TGTGCCAGCAGCCCGCGGGAGGCCGGCCACGAGCAGTACTTC
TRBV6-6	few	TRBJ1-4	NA	CASSYGQATNEKLFF	TGTGCCAGCAGTTACGGGCAGGCAACTAATGAAAAACTGTTTTTT
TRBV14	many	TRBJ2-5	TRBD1	CASSRNRGQETQYF	TGTGCCAGCAGCCGAAACAGGGGGCAGGAGACCCAGTACTTC
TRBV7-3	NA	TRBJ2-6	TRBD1	CASRTGTGGTGANVLTF	TGTGCCAGCAGGACAGGGACAGGGGGTACCGGGGCCAACGTCCTGACTTTC
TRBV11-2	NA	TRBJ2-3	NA	CASSLQGGDTQYF	TGTGCCAGCAGCTTACAGGGTGGTGATACGCAGTATTTT
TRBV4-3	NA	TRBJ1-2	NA	CASSQDLSRGIYGYTF	TGCGCCAGCAGCCAAGATCTTAGCAGGGGCATTTATGGCTACACCTTC
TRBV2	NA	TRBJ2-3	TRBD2	CASSAGLAGTDTQYF	TGTGCCAGCAGTGCGGGACTAGCAGGCACAGATACGCAGTATTTT
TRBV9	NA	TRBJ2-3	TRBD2	CASSGTSGGWDTQYF	TGTGCCAGCAGCGGGACTAGCGGGGGTTGGGATACGCAGTATTTT
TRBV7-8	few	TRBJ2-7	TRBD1	CASSSSGTGSDEQYF	TGTGCCAGCAGCTCCTCCGGGACAGGGAGCGACGAGCAGTACTTC
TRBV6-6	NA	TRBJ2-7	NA	CASSYGNTYEQYF	TGTGCCAGCAGTTACGGAAATACCTACGAGCAGTACTTC
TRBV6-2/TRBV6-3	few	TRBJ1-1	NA	CATEYNGFSTEAFF	TGTGCCACTGAATATAACGGGTTCTCCACTGAAGCTTTCTTT
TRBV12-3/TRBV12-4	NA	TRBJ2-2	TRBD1	CASRTGQLNTGELFF	TGTGCCAGCAGGACGGGACAGCTGAACACCGGGGAGCTGTTTTTT
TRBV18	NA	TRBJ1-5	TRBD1	CASSPSAGQGRKSNQPQHF	TGTGCCAGCTCACCATCGGCCGGACAGGGCCGAAAGAGCAATCAGCCCCAGCATTTT
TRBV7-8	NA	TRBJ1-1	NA	CASSLATSNTEAFF	TGTGCCAGCAGCTTAGCGACAAGTAACACTGAAGCTTTCTTT
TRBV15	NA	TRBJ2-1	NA	CATRDSSNEQFF	TGTGCCACCAGGGACAGCTCCAATGAGCAGTTCTTC
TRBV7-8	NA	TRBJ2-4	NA	CASSLERALAKNIQYF	TGTGCCAGCAGCTTAGAGAGAGCACTAGCCAAAAACATTCAGTACTTC
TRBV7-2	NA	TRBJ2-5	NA	CASSLFALSSQETQYF	TGTGCCAGCAGCTTATTCGCCCTGTCAAGCCAAGAGACCCAGTACTTC
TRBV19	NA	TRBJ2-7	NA	CASSIDPGGEQYF	TGTGCCAGTAGTATAGATCCAGGTGGCGAGCAGTACTTC
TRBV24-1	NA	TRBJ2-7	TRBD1	CATSDRDRGVYEQYF	TGTGCCACCAGTGATCGGGACAGGGGAGTCTACGAGCAGTACTTC
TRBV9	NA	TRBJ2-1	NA	CASSVQQGSHEQFF	TGTGCCAGCAGCGTTCAGCAGGGTTCTCACGAGCAGTTCTTC
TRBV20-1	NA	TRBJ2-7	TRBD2	CSAVDFAGGSYEQYF	TGCAGTGCCGTGGATTTTGCGGGAGGCTCCTACGAGCAGTACTTC
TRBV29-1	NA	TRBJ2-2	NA	CSVGGSDGANTGELFF	TGCAGCGTTGGGGGAAGTGACGGGGCGAACACCGGGGAGCTGTTTTTT
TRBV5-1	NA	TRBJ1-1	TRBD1	CASSPTQGAGAFF	TGCGCCAGCAGCCCGACCCAGGGGGCAGGGGCTTTCTTT
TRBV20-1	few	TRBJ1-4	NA	CSAYHTGSFNEKLFF	TGCAGTGCATATCATACAGGGTCTTTCAATGAAAAACTGTTTTTT
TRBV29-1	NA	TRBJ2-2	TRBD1	CSARTGGTLHGELFF	TGCAGCGCTCGGACAGGGGGTACTCTACACGGGGAGCTGTTTTTT
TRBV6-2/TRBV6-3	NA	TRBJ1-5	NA	CASSYAKLGRSNQPQHF	TGTGCCAGCAGTTACGCAAAACTGGGTCGAAGCAATCAGCCCCAGCATTTT
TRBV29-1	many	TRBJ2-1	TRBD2	CSVEPGTSGYNEQFF	TGCAGCGTTGAACCAGGGACTAGCGGATACAATGAGCAGTTCTTC
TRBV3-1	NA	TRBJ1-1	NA	CASSQISGRDAFF	TGTGCCAGCAGCCAGATATCAGGCAGGGACGCTTTCTTT
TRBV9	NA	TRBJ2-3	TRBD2	CASNLGLPADTQYF	TGTGCCAGCAACTTGGGACTACCGGCAGATACGCAGTATTTT